This T cell receptor beta chain was sequenced in a study of control samples from healthy donors and cancer patients. Generated by immunoSEQ multiplex PCR, the TCRdb table keeps only in-frame clones and is missing some. The table has around 160,000 clones, 93% seen once. Trimming at V came to 4 bases and at J to 4 bases, leaving 3 bases not matched to a gene. This CDR3 has 13 residues. Germline assignment: CDR1 MRHNA and CDR2 SNTAGT. The source is a man younger than 30 in good health. The chain is built from TRBV6-4 and TRBJ1-2, with TRBD1 identical over 7 bases. The sample was blood. This chain's CDR3 is CASSVTGSYGYTF. CDR3 DNA: TGTGCCAGCAGTGTGACAGGGAGCTATGGCTACACCTTC.